One sample yielded the 15 T cell receptor beta chains listed below, sequenced in a study of blood T cell repertoires in COVID-19. This table comes from immunoSEQ multiplex PCR, and its TCRdb copy is limited to in-frame clones, with some not included. The table includes approximately 270,000 clones, approximately 85% detected once. The sequencing sample was made of peripheral blood. These receptors all stem from a woman aged 70-85 years with acute or convalescent COVID-19.

The chain links TRBV12-3 or TRBV12-4 to TRBJ1-1; possibly TRBD1 for D (5 bases). There are 11 residues in the CDR3. With 3 bases removed from V and 8 bases from J, the gap between germline ends came to 7 bases. The CDR3 bases are TGTGCCAGCAGTTTGCGACAGGAAGCTTTCTTT. Translating gives CASSLRQEAFF.

CDR3: CSVAGDAEAFF. The CDR3 DNA sequence: TGCAGCGTTGCGGGGGATGCTGAAGCTTTCTTT. J is TRBJ1-1 and V is TRBV29-1, with a tentative D call TRBD1 (5 bases). Between the trimmed V and J ends, which lost 4 bases and 6 bases, there was a span of 9 bases. The length of the CDR3 is 11 residues. The germline V gene encodes CDR1 SQVTM and CDR2 ANQGSEA. Together with reference TRBV29-1 and TRBJ1-1, the CDR3 gives the full variable domain: SAVISQKPSRDICQRGTSLTIQCQVDSQVTMMFWYRQQPGQSLTLIATANQGSEATYESGFVIDKFPISRPNLTFSTLTVSNMSPEDSSIYLCSVAGDAEAFFGQGTRLTVV.

The chain employs TRBV20-1 and TRBJ2-1; 7 bases are shared with TRBD2. The CDR3 has 19 residues. Trimming at V came to 3 bases and at J to 0 bases, leaving 17 bases not matched to a gene. Germline V lookup: CDR1 DFQATT, CDR2 SNEGSKA (reference sequence). The CDR3 nucleotides are TGCAGTGCTAGTCGGGACTACCGCCGATATACCAGCTCCTACAATGAGCAGTTCTTC. Translated, it gives CSASRDYRRYTSSYNEQFF.

This rearrangement joins TRBV19 to TRBJ1-2; tentative D call: TRBD1 (5 bases). There are 14 residues in the CDR3. The germline V gene has CDR1 LNHDA and CDR2 SQIVND (reference sequence). Trimming removed 4 bases from V and 4 bases from J, with 13 bases in between. CDR3 protein: CASSNPTASYGYTF. The DNA of the CDR3 is TGTGCCAGTAGTAACCCGACAGCATCCTATGGCTACACCTTC.

This chain uses TRBV20-1 with TRBJ2-4; D unresolved. Germline lookup yields CDR1 DFQATT and CDR2 SNEGSKA (reference sequence). V was trimmed by 5 bases and J by 4 bases, leaving 6 bases between them. This CDR3 spans 11 amino acids. CDR3 DNA: TGCAGTGCTTATGAGAAAAACATTCAGTACTTC. It is translated as CSAYEKNIQYF.

The V and J genes are TRBV14 and TRBJ2-3; tentatively, D is TRBD2 (6 bases). V was shortened by 1 base and J by 7 bases, with 18 bases between the two germline ends. The germline CDR1 and CDR2 sequences are SGHDN and FVKESK. The CDR3 loop spans 16 amino acids. CDR3 sequence (DNA): TGTGCCAGCAGCCAAGTGGGAGGTCGAGGGCTGAATACGCAGTATTTT. Protein product: CASSQVGGRGLNTQYF.

V and J are TRBV7-3 and TRBJ1-1, with D possibly being TRBD1 (6 bases). V was trimmed by 5 bases and J by 1 base, leaving 8 bases between them. The CDR3 extends over 13 amino acids. Germline CDR1 reads SGHTA; CDR2 reads FQGTGA. The CDR3 region has the DNA TGTGCCAGCAGCGGACAGTCGAACACTGAAGCTTTCTTT. This gives the protein CASSGQSNTEAFF.

The genes are TRBV20-1 and TRBJ1-1; possibly TRBD1 for D (5 bases). Trimming took off 3 bases at V and 5 bases at J, with 7 bases between the two ends. CDR3 length: 11 amino acids. The germline V gene encodes CDR1 DFQATT and CDR2 SNEGSKA (reference sequence). CDR3 amino acids: CSASRATEAFF. The CDR3, as DNA: TGCAGTGCTAGCAGGGCTACTGAAGCTTTCTTT.

The chain joins TRBV5-4 to TRBJ2-5; D is uncertain. The germline CDR1 and CDR2 sequences are SGHNT and YYREEE (reference sequence). The CDR3 covers 14 residues. The V end was cut by 4 bases, the J end by 5 bases, with 15 bases between. CDR3 sequence: CASSTKTLRETQYF. The CDR3 coding sequence is TGTGCCAGCAGCACGAAGACTCTGAGGGAGACCCAGTACTTC.

The chain combines TRBV10-2 with TRBJ1-2, with 9 bases that match TRBD1. CDR3 length: 15 amino acids. V trimming: 7 bases; J trimming: 0 bases; junction bases outside the gene matches: 6. Germline V gene lookup returns CDR1 WSHSY and CDR2 SAAADI. Here the CDR3 reads CASTPGQGSNYGYTF. CDR3 sequence (DNA): TGCGCCAGCACCCCGGGACAGGGATCTAACTATGGCTACACCTTC.

The genes are TRBV7-9 and TRBJ2-3, with 10 bases identical to TRBD2. This CDR3 has 16 amino acids. Germline CDR1 reads SEHNR; CDR2 reads FQNEAQ (reference sequence). The trim removed 0 bases at V and 1 base at J, leaving 1 base unmatched. Here the CDR3 DNA reads TGTGCCAGCAGCTTAGCGCTAGCGGGGGGCACAGATACGCAGTATTTT. Its protein is CASSLALAGGTDTQYF.

V is TRBV2 and J is TRBJ2-3; D call uncertain. V shed 6 bases and J shed 9 bases, with 10 bases lying between them. Germline CDR1 is SNHLY and CDR2 is FYNNEI. The CDR3 is 11 amino acids. CDR3 nucleotide sequence: TGTGCCAGCAGGGCCTTCTCAACGCAGTATTTT. It specifies CASRAFSTQYF.

The chain carries TRBV9 and TRBJ1-5; tentative D call: TRBD1 (6 bases). This CDR3 has 14 amino acids. Germline-derived CDR1 and CDR2 are SGDLS and YYNGEE. The ends were cut back, 10 bases at V and 4 bases at J, with 18 bases in the middle. The CDR3 coding sequence is TGTGCCGGACCGGACAGCTCGAGGAATCAGCCCCAGCATTTT. Its protein product is CAGPDSSRNQPQHF.

CDR3 amino acids: CASSVHYEQYF. The CDR3 DNA is TGTGCCAGCAGCGTACACTACGAGCAGTACTTC. This chain joins TRBV2 and TRBJ2-7; D unresolved. This CDR3 contains 11 residues. In germline, CDR1 is SNHLY, CDR2 FYNNEI. Trimming cost V 6 bases and J 3 bases, with 6 bases left between them.

The rearrangement uses TRBV5-6 and TRBJ1-2; 9 bases are shared with TRBD1. The CDR3 has 16 residues. Trimming cost V 4 bases and J 8 bases; bases outside gene matches: 15. CDR1 and CDR2 from the germline V gene are SGHDT and YYEEEE. The CDR3 loop reads CASSNTRDRVWRGYTF. The CDR3 coding sequence is TGTGCCAGCAGCAACACCCGGGACAGGGTATGGCGGGGCTACACCTTC.